This TCR beta chain was recovered during a study of cytomegalovirus exposure and HLA in healthy donors. General study points: Researchers catalogued about 150 TCR beta chains as cytomegalovirus-associated. CMV serostatus alone was available as immune exposure information. What was likely a sequencing artifact was a cluster of highly shared sequence variants.

In regard to this clone: Its antigen is as yet unknown.

Germline CDR1 GTSNPN, CDR2 SVGIG (reference sequence). The length of the CDR3 is 14 residues. Trimming took 7 bases from V and 1 from J, leaving 16 bases between them. The PCR had 60 Vbeta and 13 Jbeta primers. Source study methods: In a later analysis, roughly 11 million of approximately 86 million unique beta chains occurred in at least two donors. The method was immunoSEQ multiplex PCR; TCRdb's version includes in-frame clones alone and lacks a portion of them. That table supplies the V and J calls and clone size; D and trimming were determined from the DNA. The sample carries under 150,000 clones, roughly 80% recorded once.

The chain joins TRBV30 to TRBJ1-1; tentatively, D is TRBD1 (6 bases). This TCR came from a man aged 40-55 years in good health and CMV-seronegative. The specimen sequenced was PBMCs. This CDR3 is CASRQDRQNTEAFF. The DNA of the CDR3 is TGTGCCTCGAGACAGGACAGACAGAACACTGAAGCTTTCTTT.